This T cell receptor (beta chain) was identified in a study of tumour-infiltrating T cells in Burkitt lymphoma. On the study more broadly: Overall and progression-free survival were predicted by productive clonality.

Clones were read by immunoSEQ multiplex PCR, and TCRdb kept only the in-frame ones, dropping some. The table includes about 1,700 clones, almost 70% detected once. There are 15 residues in the CDR3. V was cut by 4 bases and J by 3 bases, with 16 bases left in between. In germline, CDR1 is MGHRA, CDR2 YSYEKL. By share, this clone counts as large. Material for sequencing was tumor tissue. This rearrangement joins TRBV4-1 to TRBJ2-7; possible D gene TRBD2, 5 bases. The sequence was obtained from a human donor with diffuse large B-cell lymphoma. The CDR3 protein is CASSPSTGSGYEQYF. In DNA, the CDR3 is TGCGCCAGCAGCCCGTCGACGGGATCAGGCTACGAGCAGTACTTC.